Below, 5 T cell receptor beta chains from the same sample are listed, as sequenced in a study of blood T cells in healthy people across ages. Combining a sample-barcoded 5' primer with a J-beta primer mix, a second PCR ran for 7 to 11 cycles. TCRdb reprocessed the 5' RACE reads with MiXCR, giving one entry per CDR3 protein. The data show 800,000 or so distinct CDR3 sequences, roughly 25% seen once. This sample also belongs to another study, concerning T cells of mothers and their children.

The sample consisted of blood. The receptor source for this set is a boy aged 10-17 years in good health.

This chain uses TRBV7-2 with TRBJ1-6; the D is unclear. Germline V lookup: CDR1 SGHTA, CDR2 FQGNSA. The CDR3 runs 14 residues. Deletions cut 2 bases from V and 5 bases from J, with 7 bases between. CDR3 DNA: TGTGCCAGCAGCTTACGGCTAGATAATTCACCCCTCCACTTT. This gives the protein CASSLRLDNSPLHF.

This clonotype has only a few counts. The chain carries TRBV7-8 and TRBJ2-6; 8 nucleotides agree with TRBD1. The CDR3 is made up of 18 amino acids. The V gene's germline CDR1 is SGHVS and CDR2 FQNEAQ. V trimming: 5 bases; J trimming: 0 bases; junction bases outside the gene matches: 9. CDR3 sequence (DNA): TGTGCCAGCAGCCAAAGGACAGGGACCTACTCTGGGGCCAACGTCCTGACTTTC. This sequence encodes CASSQRTGTYSGANVLTF.

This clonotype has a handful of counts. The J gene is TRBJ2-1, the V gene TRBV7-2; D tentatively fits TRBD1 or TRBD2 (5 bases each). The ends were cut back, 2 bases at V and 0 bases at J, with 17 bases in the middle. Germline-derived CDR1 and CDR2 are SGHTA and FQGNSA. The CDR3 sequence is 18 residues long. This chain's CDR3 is CASSLRPPWGPSYNEQFF. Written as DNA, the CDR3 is TGTGCCAGCAGCTTACGGCCCCCCTGGGGACCCTCCTACAATGAGCAGTTCTTC.

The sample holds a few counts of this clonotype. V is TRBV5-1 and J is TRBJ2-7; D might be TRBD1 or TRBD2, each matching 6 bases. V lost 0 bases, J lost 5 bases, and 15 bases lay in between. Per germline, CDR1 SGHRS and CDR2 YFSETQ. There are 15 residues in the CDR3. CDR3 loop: CASSLGGMEGDEQYF. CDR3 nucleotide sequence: TGCGCCAGCAGCTTGGGGGGTATGGAGGGGGACGAGCAGTACTTC.

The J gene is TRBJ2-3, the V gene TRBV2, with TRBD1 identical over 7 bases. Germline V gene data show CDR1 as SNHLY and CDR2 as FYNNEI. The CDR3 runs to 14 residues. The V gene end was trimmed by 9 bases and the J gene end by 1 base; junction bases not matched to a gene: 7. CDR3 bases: TGTGCCAGTCCTACAGGGGATGGCACAGATACGCAGTATTTT. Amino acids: CASPTGDGTDTQYF.